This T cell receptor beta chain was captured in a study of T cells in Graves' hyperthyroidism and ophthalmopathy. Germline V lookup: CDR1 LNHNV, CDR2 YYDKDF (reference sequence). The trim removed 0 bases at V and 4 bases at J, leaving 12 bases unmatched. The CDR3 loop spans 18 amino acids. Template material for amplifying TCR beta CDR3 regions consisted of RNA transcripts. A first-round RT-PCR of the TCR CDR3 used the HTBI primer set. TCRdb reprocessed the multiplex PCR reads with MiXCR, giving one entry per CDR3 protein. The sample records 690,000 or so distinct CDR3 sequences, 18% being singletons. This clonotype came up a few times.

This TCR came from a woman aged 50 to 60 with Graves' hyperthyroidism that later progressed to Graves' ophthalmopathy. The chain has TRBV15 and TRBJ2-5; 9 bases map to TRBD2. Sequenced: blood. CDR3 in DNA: TGTGCCACCAGCAGAGATCTGAGGGGCGGGGGGGCAGGAGAGACCCAGTACTTC. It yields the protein CATSRDLRGGGAGETQYF.